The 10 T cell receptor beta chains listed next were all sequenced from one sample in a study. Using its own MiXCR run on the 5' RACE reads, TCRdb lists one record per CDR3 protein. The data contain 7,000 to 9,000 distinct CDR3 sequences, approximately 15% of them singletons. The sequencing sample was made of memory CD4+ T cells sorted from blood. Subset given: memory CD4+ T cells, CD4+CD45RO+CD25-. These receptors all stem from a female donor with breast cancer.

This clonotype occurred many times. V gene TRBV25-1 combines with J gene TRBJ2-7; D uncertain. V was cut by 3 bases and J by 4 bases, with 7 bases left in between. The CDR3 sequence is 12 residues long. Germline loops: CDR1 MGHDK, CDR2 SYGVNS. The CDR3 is CASSDRVYEQYF. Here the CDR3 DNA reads TGTGCCAGCAGTGACCGCGTTTACGAGCAGTACTTC.

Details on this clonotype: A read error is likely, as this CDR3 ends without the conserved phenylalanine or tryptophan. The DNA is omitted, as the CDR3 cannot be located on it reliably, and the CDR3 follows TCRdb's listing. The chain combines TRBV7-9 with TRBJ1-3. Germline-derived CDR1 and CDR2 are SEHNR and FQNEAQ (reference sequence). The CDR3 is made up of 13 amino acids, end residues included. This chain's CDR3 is CASSFSSGNTLYL.

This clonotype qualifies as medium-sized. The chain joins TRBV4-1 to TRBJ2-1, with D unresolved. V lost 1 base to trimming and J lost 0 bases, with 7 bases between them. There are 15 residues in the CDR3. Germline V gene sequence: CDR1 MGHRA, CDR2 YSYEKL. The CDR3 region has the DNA TGCGCCAGCAGCCAAGGGTTGAGCTCCTACAATGAGCAGTTCTTC. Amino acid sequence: CASSQGLSSYNEQFF.

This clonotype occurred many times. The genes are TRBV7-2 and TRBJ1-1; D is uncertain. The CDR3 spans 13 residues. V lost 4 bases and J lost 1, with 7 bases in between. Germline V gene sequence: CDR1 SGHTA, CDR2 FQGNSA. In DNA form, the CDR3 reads TGTGCCAGCAGCTGGGCGGGGAACACTGAAGCTTTCTTT. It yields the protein CASSWAGNTEAFF. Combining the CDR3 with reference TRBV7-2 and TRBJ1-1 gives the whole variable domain GAGVSQSPSNKVTEKGKDVELRCDPISGHTALYWYRQSLGQGLEFLIYFQGNSAPDKSGLPSDRFSAERTGGSVSTLTIQRTQQEDSAVYLCASSWAGNTEAFFGQGTRLTVV.

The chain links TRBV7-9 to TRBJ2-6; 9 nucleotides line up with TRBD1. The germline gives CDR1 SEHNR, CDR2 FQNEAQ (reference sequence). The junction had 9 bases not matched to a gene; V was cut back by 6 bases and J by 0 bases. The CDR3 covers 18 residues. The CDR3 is CASSWIQGAPSGANVLTF. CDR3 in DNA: TGTGCCAGCAGTTGGATACAGGGGGCTCCCTCTGGGGCCAACGTCCTGACTTTC. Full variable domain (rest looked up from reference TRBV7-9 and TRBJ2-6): DTGVSQNPRHKITKRGQNVTFRCDPISEHNRLYWYRQTLGQGPEFLTYFQNEAQLEKSRLLSDRFSAERPKGSFSTLEIQRTEQGDSAMYLCASSWIQGAPSGANVLTFGAGSRLTVL.

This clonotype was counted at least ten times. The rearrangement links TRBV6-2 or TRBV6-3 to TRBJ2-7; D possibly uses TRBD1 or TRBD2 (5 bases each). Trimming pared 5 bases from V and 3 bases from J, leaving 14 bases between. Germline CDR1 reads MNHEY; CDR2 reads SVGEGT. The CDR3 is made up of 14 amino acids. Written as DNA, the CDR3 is TGTGCCAGCAGTAAAGCCGGGACCCTCTACGAGCAGTACTTC. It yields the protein CASSKAGTLYEQYF.

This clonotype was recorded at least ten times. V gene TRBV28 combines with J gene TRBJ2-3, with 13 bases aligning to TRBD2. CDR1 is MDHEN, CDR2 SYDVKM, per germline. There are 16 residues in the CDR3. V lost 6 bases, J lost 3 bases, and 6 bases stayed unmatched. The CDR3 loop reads CASRATSGRITDTQYF. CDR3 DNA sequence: TGTGCCAGCAGGGCGACTAGCGGGAGGATTACAGATACGCAGTATTTT.

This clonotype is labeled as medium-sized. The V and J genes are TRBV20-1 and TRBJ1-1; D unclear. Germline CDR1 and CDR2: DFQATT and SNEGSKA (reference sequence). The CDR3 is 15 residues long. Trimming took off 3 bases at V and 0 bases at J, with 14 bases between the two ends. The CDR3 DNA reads TGCAGTGCTAGGGCTGCCGCGGGCATGAACACTGAAGCTTTCTTT. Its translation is CSARAAAGMNTEAFF.

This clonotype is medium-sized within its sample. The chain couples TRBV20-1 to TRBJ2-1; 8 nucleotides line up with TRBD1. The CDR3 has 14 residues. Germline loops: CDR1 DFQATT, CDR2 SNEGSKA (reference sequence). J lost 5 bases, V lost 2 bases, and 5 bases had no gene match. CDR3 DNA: TGCAGTGCTAGAACGGGACAGGTTAACAATGAGCAGTTCTTC. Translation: CSARTGQVNNEQFF.

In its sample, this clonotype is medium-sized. The CDR3 DNA reads TGTGCCACCCAGCAACTAGCGGGCTCCTACAATGAGCAGTTCTTC. It encodes CATQQLAGSYNEQFF. The chain recombines TRBV7-2 with TRBJ2-1, with 9 bases lining up with TRBD2. V shed 10 bases and J 0 bases; nucleotides not matched to a gene: 7. The germline V gene encodes CDR1 SGHTA and CDR2 FQGNSA. There are 15 residues in the CDR3. The full variable domain, completed using reference TRBV7-2 and TRBJ2-1, is GAGVSQSPSNKVTEKGKDVELRCDPISGHTALYWYRQSLGQGLEFLIYFQGNSAPDKSGLPSDRFSAERTGGSVSTLTIQRTQQEDSAVYLCATQQLAGSYNEQFFGPGTRLTVL.